Below are 30 T cell receptor beta chains sequenced from a single sample in a study of blood T cell repertoires in COVID-19. Profiled with immunoSEQ multiplex PCR; TCRdb holds only in-frame clones, not every one. The sample has approximately 110,000 clones, around 90% seen once. The sample taken for sequencing was peripheral blood. These receptors originate from a man aged 50 to 60 with COVID-19, enrolled during active disease.

V gene TRBV5-4 combines with J gene TRBJ2-1; 10 bases map to TRBD2. Trimming took 2 bases from V and 10 from J; bases not matched to a gene: 9. In germline, CDR1 is SGHNT, CDR2 YYREEE (reference sequence). The length of the CDR3 is 15 residues. The CDR3 DNA is TGTGCCAGCAGCTTAAGCGGGAGGGCCCTCGGAGAGCAGTTCTTC. Amino acids: CASSLSGRALGEQFF. The whole variable domain, remainder taken from reference TRBV5-4 and TRBJ2-1, is ETGVTQSPTHLIKTRGQQVTLRCSSQSGHNTVSWYQQALGQGPQFIFQYYREEENGRGNFPPRFSGLQFPNYSSELNVNALELDDSALYLCASSLSGRALGEQFFGPGTRLTVL.

This chain connects TRBV9 to TRBJ2-1, with 7 nucleotides matching TRBD2. CDR1 and CDR2 from the germline V gene are SGDLS and YYNGEE. Unmatched junction bases numbered 6, after V lost 0 bases and J lost 9 bases. The CDR3 contains 14 residues. CDR3 bases: TGTGCCAGCAGCGTAGGGGGGAGGGCCGGTGAGCAGTTCTTC. Amino acid sequence: CASSVGGRAGEQFF.

CDR3 sequence: CASSLGMGANTEAFF. The CDR3 DNA reads TGTGCCAGCAGCTTAGGAATGGGGGCGAACACTGAAGCTTTCTTT. The chain employs TRBV11-2 and TRBJ1-1; D might be TRBD1 (6 bases). The V gene's germline CDR1 is SGHAT and CDR2 FQNNGV. This CDR3 is built from 15 residues. Trimming shortened V by 1 base and J by 1 base, and 10 bases separated the two germline ends.

The chain couples TRBV7-2 to TRBJ1-1, with no clear D. Trimming left V 3 bases short and J 3 bases short, with 8 bases between. The CDR3 loop spans 13 amino acids. In germline, CDR1 is SGHTA, CDR2 FQGNSA. The CDR3 sequence: CASSFGQDTEAFF. For the CDR3, the DNA is TGTGCCAGCAGCTTTGGTCAGGACACTGAAGCTTTCTTT.

V usage is TRBV7-2 and J usage is TRBJ1-2; TRBD1 matches 7 bases. The germline V gene has CDR1 SGHTA and CDR2 FQGNSA. The CDR3 is made up of 14 amino acids. After removal of 8 bases from V and 3 bases from J, the junction contained 9 bases not matched to a gene. The CDR3, as DNA: TGTGCCAGCGACGAACAGGGGAATCACTATGGCTACACCTTC. As protein: CASDEQGNHYGYTF.

V is TRBV19 and J is TRBJ2-6, with D possibly TRBD1 on 5 matching bases. The CDR3 is made up of 17 amino acids. Looked up from germline, CDR1 is LNHDA and CDR2 is SQIVND (reference sequence). V lost 1 base and J lost 0, with 10 bases in between. The CDR3 DNA is TGTGCCAGTAGTATAGGGACACCCGGCTCTGGGGCCAACGTCCTGACTTTC. Translation: CASSIGTPGSGANVLTF.

The chain combines TRBV10-3 with TRBJ2-6, with D perhaps matching TRBD1 (5 bases). Germline values: CDR1 ENHRY, CDR2 SYGVKD. V lost 2 bases, J lost 0 bases, and 8 bases lay in between. The CDR3 extends over 16 amino acids. The CDR3: CAISEGHLSGANVLTF. CDR3 coding DNA: TGTGCCATCAGTGAGGGACACCTCTCTGGGGCCAACGTCCTGACTTTC.

The V call is TRBV5-4, the J call TRBJ2-5, with 10 positions matching TRBD1. The V gene's germline CDR1 is SGHNT and CDR2 YYREEE (reference sequence). The CDR3 consists of 15 residues. Trimming cost V 3 bases and J 2 bases; bases outside gene matches: 4. The CDR3, as DNA: TGTGCCAGCAGCTCCGGGACAGGGGAACAAGAGACCCAGTACTTC. Translating it yields CASSSGTGEQETQYF.

This chain connects TRBV18 to TRBJ2-2; possible D gene TRBD2, 5 bases. The CDR3 has 16 amino acids. The germline CDR1 and CDR2 sequences are KGHSH and LQKENI. The ends were cut back, 1 base at V and 5 bases at J, with 14 bases in the middle. CDR3 protein: CASSPLTRWETGELFF. The CDR3 DNA reads TGTGCCAGCTCACCACTGACCCGGTGGGAGACCGGGGAGCTGTTTTTT.

The genes are TRBV20-1 and TRBJ2-2; 11 positions match TRBD2. CDR3 length equals 15 residues. Trimming cost V 3 bases and J 7 bases; bases outside gene matches: 7. Per germline, CDR1 DFQATT and CDR2 SNEGSKA (reference sequence). CDR3: CSASEASGRYGELFF. DNA of the CDR3: TGCAGTGCTAGTGAGGCTAGCGGGAGGTACGGGGAGCTGTTTTTT.

Written as DNA, the CDR3 is TGTGCCAGCAGTTTATCGGGGGTTATGCCCCAGCATTTT. Its translation: CASSLSGVMPQHF. The gene calls are TRBV11-2 and TRBJ1-5; TRBD1 is a possible D gene (5 bases). CDR1 and CDR2 (germline): SGHAT, FQNNGV. The CDR3 consists of 13 residues. Trimming removed 6 bases at V and 9 bases at J, with 15 bases between. Looking up the rest from reference TRBV11-2 and TRBJ1-5 gives the full variable domain: EAGVAQSPRYKIIEKRQSVAFWCNPISGHATLYWYQQILGQGPKLLIQFQNNGVVDDSQLPKDRFSAERLKGVDSTLKIQPAKLEDSAVYLCASSLSGVMPQHFGDGTRLSIL.

The CDR3 here is CASSYGRVLADTQYF. The CDR3 bases are TGTGCCAGCAGTTACGGGCGGGTACTGGCAGATACGCAGTATTTT. The rearrangement links TRBV6-5 to TRBJ2-3; weak D call: TRBD2 (5 bases). Trimming left V 2 bases short and J 4 bases short, with 13 bases between. The V gene's germline CDR1 is MNHEY and CDR2 SVGAGI. This CDR3 has 15 amino acids.

CDR3 sequence reads: CASSLRTGGPYEQYF. In DNA, the CDR3 is TGCGCCAGCAGCTTGCGGACAGGGGGACCCTACGAGCAGTACTTC. This sequence joins TRBV5-1 and TRBJ2-7; 10 bases match TRBD1. The CDR3 runs 15 residues. CDR1 and CDR2 (germline): SGHRS, YFSETQ. Trimming at V came to 1 base and at J to 2 bases, leaving 3 bases not matched to a gene.

The rearrangement joins TRBV6-5 to TRBJ2-1; a possible D gene is TRBD2 (7 bases). This CDR3 is 14 amino acids long. Per germline, CDR1 MNHEY and CDR2 SVGAGI. The ends were cut back, 7 bases at V and 7 bases at J, with 17 bases in the middle. This CDR3 reads CASIGAGRGNEQFF. DNA of the CDR3: TGTGCCAGCATCGGAGCGGGGAGGGGGAATGAGCAGTTCTTC.

The chain has TRBV18 and TRBJ2-7; D not resolved. V lost 2 bases to trimming and J lost 2 bases, with 7 bases between them. This CDR3 region has 13 residues. Germline V lookup: CDR1 KGHSH, CDR2 LQKENI. The DNA of the CDR3 is TGTGCCAGCTCACCAACCGGTACCTACGAGCAGTACGTC. Encoded protein: CASSPTGTYEQYV.

The rearrangement links TRBV6-5 to TRBJ2-3; D perhaps matches TRBD1 (6 bases). V was pared by 2 bases and J by 5 bases, with 8 bases between. The CDR3 extends over 13 amino acids. From germline, CDR1 is MNHEY and CDR2 SVGAGI. CDR3 protein: CASSYPGVDTQYF. CDR3 coding DNA: TGTGCCAGCAGTTACCCAGGGGTAGATACGCAGTATTTT.

This clone has just a few counts. V usage is TRBV18 and J usage is TRBJ2-2, with D tentatively TRBD1 (6 bases). The CDR3 has 16 residues. V was cut by 3 bases and J by 2 bases, with 13 bases left in between. Germline loops: CDR1 KGHSH, CDR2 LQKENI. The CDR3 nucleotides read TGTGCCAGCTCACCTCGGACAGTCCTAAACACCGGGGAGCTGTTTTTT. It specifies CASSPRTVLNTGELFF.

V gene TRBV19 combines with J gene TRBJ2-1, with 9 nucleotides matching TRBD1. The CDR3 loop spans 16 amino acids. The junction had 11 bases not matched to a gene; V was cut back by 5 bases and J by 6 bases. Germline V gene lookup returns CDR1 LNHDA and CDR2 SQIVND (reference sequence). DNA of the CDR3: TGTGCCAGTAGTGCGAACCCGGGACAGGGAGGCAATGAGCAGTTCTTC. This gives the protein CASSANPGQGGNEQFF.

The chain employs TRBV5-8 and TRBJ2-2, with TRBD2 as a possible D gene (5 bases). The V end was cut by 1 base, the J end by 2 bases, with 15 bases between. Germline CDR1 SGHTS, CDR2 YDEGEE. This CDR3 region has 17 residues. The CDR3 DNA sequence: TGTGCCAGCAGCTTGAGTCGGGATTCCTTCAACACCGGGGAGCTGTTTTTT. Amino acid sequence: CASSLSRDSFNTGELFF. The complete variable domain, with remaining parts taken from reference TRBV5-8 and TRBJ2-2, reads EAGVTQSPTHLIKTRGQQATLRCSPISGHTSVYWYQQALGLGLQFLLWYDEGEERNRGNFPPRFSGRQFPNYSSELNVNALELEDSALYLCASSLSRDSFNTGELFFGEGSRLTVL.

The V call is TRBV30, the J call TRBJ2-2, with TRBD2 matching over 8 bases. The CDR3 extends over 15 amino acids. The J segment lost 6 bases and the V segment lost 1 base, leaving 7 bases of the junction unmatched. The germline V gene has CDR1 GTSNPN and CDR2 SVGIG (reference sequence). The CDR3 sequence: CAWSGSAGGAGELFF. CDR3 nucleotides: TGTGCCTGGAGTGGTAGCGCGGGAGGAGCCGGGGAGCTGTTTTTT.

The chain is built from TRBV3-1 (or the pseudogene TRBV3-2) and TRBJ2-2, with 9 bases identical to TRBD2. This CDR3 has 17 amino acids. V lost 2 bases to trimming and J lost 4 bases; unmatched junction nucleotides: 8. CDR1 and CDR2 from the germline V gene are LGHDT and YNNKEL (reference sequence). CDR3 in amino acids: CASSQLGSGSGTGELFF. In nucleotides, the CDR3 is TGTGCCAGCAGCCAATTGGGTAGCGGGAGCGGCACCGGGGAGCTGTTTTTT.

This sequence joins TRBV5-1 and TRBJ2-4; perhaps TRBD2 as D (5 bases). CDR1 SGHRS and CDR2 YFSETQ come from the germline V gene. The CDR3 consists of 17 residues. The V end was cut by 4 bases, the J end by 1 base, with 18 bases between. The CDR3 DNA sequence: TGCGCCAGCAGCATGACCGGGATTCTCGGGGCCAAAAACATTCAGTACTTC. This translates into CASSMTGILGAKNIQYF.

This clone was found once. The chain has TRBV11-2 and TRBJ1-2, with TRBD1 matching over 7 bases. The germline V gene has CDR1 SGHAT and CDR2 FQNNGV. V shed 3 bases, J shed 6 bases, and the junction held 13 bases outside the gene matches. CDR3 size: 16 residues. CDR3 sequence reads: CASSLRRSGGYNGYTF. The DNA of the CDR3 is TGTGCCAGCAGCTTGAGGAGGTCAGGGGGGTATAATGGCTACACCTTC.

V is TRBV5-1 and J is TRBJ1-2; 10 bases map to TRBD1. The CDR3 is made up of 14 amino acids. Germline lookup yields CDR1 SGHRS and CDR2 YFSETQ. V shed 4 bases and J 7 bases; nucleotides not matched to a gene: 7. CDR3 loop: CASSPQTGGSGYTF. In DNA, the CDR3 is TGCGCCAGCAGCCCTCAGACAGGGGGCAGTGGCTACACCTTC. Combining the CDR3 with reference TRBV5-1 and TRBJ1-2 gives the whole variable domain KAGVTQTPRYLIKTRGQQVTLSCSPISGHRSVSWYQQTPGQGLQFLFEYFSETQRNKGNFPGRFSGRQFSNSRSEMNVSTLELGDSALYLCASSPQTGGSGYTFGSGTRLTVV.

The chain links TRBV4-1 to TRBJ2-5; 10 bases agree with TRBD1. There are 15 residues in the CDR3. The germline V gene has CDR1 MGHRA and CDR2 YSYEKL. V lost 1 base, J lost 4 bases, and 3 bases stayed unmatched. The chain's CDR3 is CASSQAGQGSETQYF. The CDR3 DNA follows: TGCGCCAGCAGCCAAGCGGGACAGGGGTCAGAGACCCAGTACTTC.

The gene calls are TRBV5-4 and TRBJ2-2, with 12 positions matching TRBD2. V was pared by 0 bases and J by 7 bases, with 4 bases of the junction left unmatched. CDR3 size: 16 residues. In germline, CDR1 is SGHNT, CDR2 YYREEE (reference sequence). In nucleotides, the CDR3 is TGTGCCAGCAGCTTGGCTAGCGGGAGGGCGGTCGGGGAGCTGTTTTTT. It specifies CASSLASGRAVGELFF.

This clone occurred once. The V and J genes are TRBV7-6 and TRBJ2-5; D perhaps matches TRBD2 (5 bases). The length of the CDR3 is 13 residues. Between the trimmed V and J ends, which lost 0 bases and 3 bases, there was a span of 5 bases. CDR1 is SGHVS and CDR2 is FNYEAQ in the germline V gene. CDR3: CASSLAREETQYF. Written as DNA, the CDR3 is TGTGCCAGCAGCTTAGCGAGGGAAGAGACCCAGTACTTC. The full variable domain, completed using reference TRBV7-6 and TRBJ2-5, is GAGVSQSPRYKVTKRGQDVALRCDPISGHVSLYWYRQALGQGPEFLTYFNYEAQQDKSGLPNDRFSAERPEGSISTLTIQRTEQRDSAMYRCASSLAREETQYFGPGTRLLVL.

This clone has more than one count but fewer than ten. This sequence joins TRBV7-3 and TRBJ2-1; 7 bases align to TRBD1. Germline assignment: CDR1 SGHTA and CDR2 FQGTGA. This CDR3 region has 14 residues. V dropped 4 bases and J dropped 7; count of bases not matched to a gene: 7. The CDR3: CASSSSGTANEQFF. For the CDR3, the DNA is TGTGCCAGCAGCTCGTCAGGGACAGCGAATGAGCAGTTCTTC.

The chain carries TRBV19 and TRBJ1-3; no reliable D call. This CDR3 has 16 amino acids. Germline V gives CDR1 LNHDA, CDR2 SQIVND (reference sequence). V lost 8 bases, J lost 4 bases, and 21 bases lay in between. CDR3 residues: CASEGGGGWRGNTIYF. The DNA of the CDR3 is TGTGCCAGTGAAGGCGGTGGAGGCTGGAGGGGAAACACCATATATTTT.

The chain carries TRBV7-8 and TRBJ2-1; TRBD2 aligns across 15 bases. Germline CDR1 reads SGHVS; CDR2 reads FQNEAQ. V trimming: 4 bases; J trimming: 7 bases; junction bases outside the gene matches: 2. This CDR3 has 15 residues. The CDR3 nucleotides are TGTGCCAGCAGCTCGGGACTAGCGGGAGGTAATGAGCAGTTCTTC. Encoded protein: CASSSGLAGGNEQFF.